The 5 T cell receptor beta chains reported below all come from one sample, sequenced in a study of STAT5B mutations in CD4+ large granular lymphocyte leukemia. TCRdb's table, derived via immunoSEQ multiplex PCR, lists solely in-frame clones and lacks some. The sample has about 35,000 clones, 55% to 80% seen once. The sequenced material came from CD4+ T cells from blood buffy coats. The receptors shown here come from a human donor in good health.

The rearrangement joins TRBV11-3 to TRBJ2-1, with 10 bases matching TRBD1. V shed 3 bases and J 6 bases; nucleotides not matched to a gene: 8. In germline, CDR1 is SGHNT, CDR2 YENEEA. The CDR3 length is 16 residues. CDR3 amino acids: CASSFGTGEGSNEQFF. Here the CDR3 DNA reads TGTGCCAGCAGCTTTGGGACAGGGGAAGGGAGCAATGAGCAGTTCTTC.

The V and J genes are TRBV19 and TRBJ1-5; no firm D call. With 1 base removed from V and 0 bases from J, the gap between germline ends came to 4 bases. Germline-derived CDR1 and CDR2 are LNHDA and SQIVND (reference sequence). The CDR3 consists of 14 residues. The CDR3 reads CASSIGTSNQPQHF. The CDR3 region has the DNA TGTGCCAGTAGTATAGGGACTAGCAATCAGCCCCAGCATTTT.

The chain couples TRBV5-1 to TRBJ2-7; 9 bases fit TRBD2. The CDR3 is 15 amino acids. CDR1 SGHRS and CDR2 YFSETQ come from the germline V gene. With V trimmed by 2 bases and J by 7 bases, 10 bases remained unmatched. CDR3 DNA sequence: TGCGCCAGCAGCTTTGTGGGCGGGGGGGCGGTGGAGCAGTACTTC. It codes for CASSFVGGGAVEQYF.

The chain couples TRBV5-8 to TRBJ2-7; perhaps D is TRBD1 or TRBD2 (5 bases each). This CDR3 contains 14 residues. Trimming shortened V by 4 bases and J by 3 bases, and 14 bases separated the two germline ends. Germline CDR1 and CDR2: SGHTS and YDEGEE. As DNA, the CDR3 is TGTGCCAGCAGCCTGCACCCGGGGCGCTACGAGCAGTACTTC. Translating it yields CASSLHPGRYEQYF.

The chain uses TRBV7-2 and TRBJ2-5, with 10 bases matching TRBD2. J lost 1 base, V lost 3 bases, and 2 bases had no gene match. CDR1 and CDR2 (germline): SGHTA, FQGNSA. The CDR3 is 15 residues long. The CDR3 loop reads CASSFRTSGQETQYF. The CDR3 region has the DNA TGTGCCAGCAGCTTCCGGACTAGCGGCCAAGAGACCCAGTACTTC. The full variable domain, with the rest looked up from reference TRBV7-2 and TRBJ2-5, is GAGVSQSPSNKVTEKGKDVELRCDPISGHTALYWYRQSLGQGLEFLIYFQGNSAPDKSGLPSDRFSAERTGGSVSTLTIQRTQQEDSAVYLCASSFRTSGQETQYFGPGTRLLVL.